This T cell receptor (beta chain) was sequenced during a study of human versus mouse CDR3 diversity and MHC coevolution. Remarks on this clone: No antigen is known for it.

Findings and caveats of the study: iCHAO1 estimated the human TCR beta repertoire at roughly 1.5 million clonotypes.

Repertoires were generated with immunoSEQ multiplex PCR, while TCRdb's copy carries only in-frame clones and drops some. Among 60,000 to 95,000 clones listed, 85% to 95% were seen once. V gave up 5 bases and J gave up 0 bases, with 15 bases separating them. The CDR3 covers 16 residues. The V gene's germline CDR1 is SEHNR and CDR2 FQNEAQ (reference sequence). The V call is TRBV7-9, the J call TRBJ2-3; possible D gene TRBD2, 6 bases. Sequences were obtained from naive CD4+ T cells from blood. Subset reported: CD45RO-negative CD62L-positive naive CD4 T cells. The sequence came from a person aged 25 to 75 in good health. The CDR3 DNA is TGTGCCAGCAGCATAGGAGCGGGTAGCAGCACAGATACGCAGTATTTT. The encoded protein is CASSIGAGSSTDTQYF.